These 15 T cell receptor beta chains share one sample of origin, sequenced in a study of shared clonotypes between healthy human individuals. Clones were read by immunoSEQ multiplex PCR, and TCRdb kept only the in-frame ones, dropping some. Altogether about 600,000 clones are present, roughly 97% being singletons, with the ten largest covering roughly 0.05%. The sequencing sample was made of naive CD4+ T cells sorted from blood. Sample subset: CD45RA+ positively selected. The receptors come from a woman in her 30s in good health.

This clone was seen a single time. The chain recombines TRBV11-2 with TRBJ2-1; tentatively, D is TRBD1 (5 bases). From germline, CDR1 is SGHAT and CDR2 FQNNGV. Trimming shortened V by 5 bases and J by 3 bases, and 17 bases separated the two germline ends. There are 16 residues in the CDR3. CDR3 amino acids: CASSPRGKGHYNEQFF. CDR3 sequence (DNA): TGTGCCAGCAGCCCCCGTGGCAAGGGGCACTACAATGAGCAGTTCTTC. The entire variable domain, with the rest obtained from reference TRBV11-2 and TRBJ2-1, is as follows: EAGVAQSPRYKIIEKRQSVAFWCNPISGHATLYWYQQILGQGPKLLIQFQNNGVVDDSQLPKDRFSAERLKGVDSTLKIQPAKLEDSAVYLCASSPRGKGHYNEQFFGPGTRLTVL.

CDR3: CASKGTQVPYSNQPQHF. The DNA of the CDR3 is TGTGCCAGTAAGGGGACACAGGTTCCCTATAGCAATCAGCCCCAGCATTTT. V usage is TRBV19 and J usage is TRBJ1-5; possibly TRBD1 for D (6 bases). The CDR3 length is 17 residues. V lost 7 bases to trimming and J lost 0 bases, with 19 bases between them. Looked up from germline, CDR1 is LNHDA and CDR2 is SQIVND (reference sequence).

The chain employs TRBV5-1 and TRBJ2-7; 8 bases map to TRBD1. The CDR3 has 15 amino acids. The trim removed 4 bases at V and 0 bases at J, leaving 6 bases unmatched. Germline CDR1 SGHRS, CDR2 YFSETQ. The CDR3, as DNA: TGCGCCAGCAGCGATGGGACAGGAGTCTCCTACGAGCAGTACTTC. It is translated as CASSDGTGVSYEQYF.

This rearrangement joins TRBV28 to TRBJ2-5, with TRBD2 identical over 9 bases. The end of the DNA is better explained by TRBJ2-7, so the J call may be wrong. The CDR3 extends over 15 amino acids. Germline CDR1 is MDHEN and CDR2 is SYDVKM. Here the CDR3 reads CASSSIAGGSHEQYF. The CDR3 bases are TGTGCCAGCAGTTCCATTGCGGGAGGGTCGCACGAGCAGTACTTC.

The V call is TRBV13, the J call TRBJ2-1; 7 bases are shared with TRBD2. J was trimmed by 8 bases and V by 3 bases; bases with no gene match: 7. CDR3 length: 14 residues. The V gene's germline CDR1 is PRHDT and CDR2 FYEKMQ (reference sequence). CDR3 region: CASSFWTRGDEQFF. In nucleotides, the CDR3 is TGTGCCAGCAGCTTCTGGACTAGAGGCGATGAGCAGTTCTTC.

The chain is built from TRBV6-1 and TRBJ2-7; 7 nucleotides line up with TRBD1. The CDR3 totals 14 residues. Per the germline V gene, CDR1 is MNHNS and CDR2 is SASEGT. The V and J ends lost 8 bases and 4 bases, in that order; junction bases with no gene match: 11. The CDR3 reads CASGIRQGVYEQYF. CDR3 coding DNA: TGTGCCAGCGGAATACGACAGGGAGTTTACGAGCAGTACTTC.

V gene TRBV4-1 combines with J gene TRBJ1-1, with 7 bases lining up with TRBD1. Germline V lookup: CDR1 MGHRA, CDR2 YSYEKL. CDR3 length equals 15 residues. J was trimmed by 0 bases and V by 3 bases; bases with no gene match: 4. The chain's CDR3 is CASSHNRGMNTEAFF. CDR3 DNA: TGCGCCAGCAGCCACAACAGGGGAATGAACACTGAAGCTTTCTTT.

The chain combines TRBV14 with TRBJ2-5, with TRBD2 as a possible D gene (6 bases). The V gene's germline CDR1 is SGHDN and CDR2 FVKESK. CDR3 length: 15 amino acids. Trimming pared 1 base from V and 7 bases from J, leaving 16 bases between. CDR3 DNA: TGTGCCAGCAGCCAAGTTCGCGGGGCCGTCGGGACCCAGTACTTC. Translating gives CASSQVRGAVGTQYF.

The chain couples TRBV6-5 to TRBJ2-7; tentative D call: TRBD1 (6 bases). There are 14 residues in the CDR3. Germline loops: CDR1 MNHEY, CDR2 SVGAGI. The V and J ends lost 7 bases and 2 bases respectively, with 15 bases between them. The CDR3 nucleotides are TGTGCCAGCAAGAGACAGGCCTATACCTACGAGCAGTACTTC. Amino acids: CASKRQAYTYEQYF.

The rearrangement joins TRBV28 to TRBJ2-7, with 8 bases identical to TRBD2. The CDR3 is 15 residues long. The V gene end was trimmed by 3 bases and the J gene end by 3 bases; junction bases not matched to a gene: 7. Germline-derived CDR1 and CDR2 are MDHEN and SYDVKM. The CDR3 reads CASSLAGGKIYEQYF. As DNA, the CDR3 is TGTGCCAGCAGTTTGGCGGGGGGTAAGATCTACGAGCAGTACTTC.

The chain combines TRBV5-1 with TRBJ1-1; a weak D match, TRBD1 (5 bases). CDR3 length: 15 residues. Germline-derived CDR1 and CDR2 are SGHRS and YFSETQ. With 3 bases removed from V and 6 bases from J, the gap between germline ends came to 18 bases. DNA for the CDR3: TGCGCCAGCAGCTCCGACCCAGGGAGTATGGCTGAAGCTTTCTTT. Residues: CASSSDPGSMAEAFF.

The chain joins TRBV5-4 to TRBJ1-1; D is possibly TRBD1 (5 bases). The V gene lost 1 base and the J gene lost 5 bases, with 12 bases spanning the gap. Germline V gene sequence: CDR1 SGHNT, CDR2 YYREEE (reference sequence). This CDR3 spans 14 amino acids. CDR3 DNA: TGTGCCAGCAGCTTGCGGCAGGGCGGGACTGAAGCTTTCTTT. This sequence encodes CASSLRQGGTEAFF. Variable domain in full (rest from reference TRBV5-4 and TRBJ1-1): ETGVTQSPTHLIKTRGQQVTLRCSSQSGHNTVSWYQQALGQGPQFIFQYYREEENGRGNFPPRFSGLQFPNYSSELNVNALELDDSALYLCASSLRQGGTEAFFGQGTRLTVV.

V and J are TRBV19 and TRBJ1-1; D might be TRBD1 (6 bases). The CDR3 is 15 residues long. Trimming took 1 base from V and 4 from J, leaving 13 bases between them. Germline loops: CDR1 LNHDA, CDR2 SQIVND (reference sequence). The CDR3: CASSIGAGGGTEAFF. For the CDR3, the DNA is TGTGCCAGTAGTATAGGTGCGGGGGGCGGCACTGAAGCTTTCTTT.

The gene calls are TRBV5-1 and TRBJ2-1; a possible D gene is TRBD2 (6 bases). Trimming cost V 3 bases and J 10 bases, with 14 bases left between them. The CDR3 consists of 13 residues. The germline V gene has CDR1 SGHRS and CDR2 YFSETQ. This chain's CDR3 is CASSSGGMGEQFF. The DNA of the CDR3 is TGCGCCAGCAGCTCTGGAGGGATGGGGGAGCAGTTCTTC.

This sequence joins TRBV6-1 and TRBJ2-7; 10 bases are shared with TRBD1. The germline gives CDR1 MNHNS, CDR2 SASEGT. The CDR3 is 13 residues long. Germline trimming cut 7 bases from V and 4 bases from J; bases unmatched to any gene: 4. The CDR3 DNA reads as TGTGCCAGCACCAGGGACAGGGGTTACGAGCAGTACTTC. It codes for CASTRDRGYEQYF.